This passage covers 32 T cell receptor beta chains from one sample sequenced in a study of blood T cell repertoires in COVID-19. TCRdb's table, derived via immunoSEQ multiplex PCR, lists solely in-frame clones and lacks some. This table has about 220,000 clones, about four fifths appearing once. Input material: PBMCs or T cells enriched from blood (not recorded which). The receptors shown here come from a woman aged 50 to 60 who had been exposed to COVID-19.

This chain links TRBV3-1 (or the pseudogene TRBV3-2) with TRBJ2-5, with TRBD2 identical over 12 bases. This CDR3 is 15 amino acids long. The trim removed 4 bases at V and 4 bases at J, leaving 4 bases unmatched. The germline gives CDR1 LGHDT, CDR2 YNNKEL (reference sequence). As DNA, the CDR3 is TGTGCCAGCAGCCGGCCTAGCGGGGGGGCAGAGACCCAGTACTTC. Translated: CASSRPSGGAETQYF.

This chain connects TRBV18 to TRBJ1-5; D remains ambiguous. The CDR3 runs to 15 residues. Looked up from germline, CDR1 is KGHSH and CDR2 is LQKENI. V was shortened by 0 bases and J by 6 bases, with 12 bases between the two germline ends. The CDR3, as DNA: TGTGCCAGCTCACCACCGGTCTCGGGGTCTCAGCCCCAGCATTTT. Protein: CASSPPVSGSQPQHF.

The rearrangement uses TRBV5-6 and TRBJ1-1; D not certain. The V gene lost 3 bases and the J gene lost 5 bases, with 11 bases spanning the gap. This CDR3 region has 13 residues. Germline CDR1 reads SGHDT; CDR2 reads YYEEEE. CDR3 protein: CASSSGIITEAFF. CDR3 in DNA: TGTGCCAGCAGCTCCGGGATTATTACTGAAGCTTTCTTT.

This rearrangement joins TRBV3-1 (or the pseudogene TRBV3-2) to TRBJ1-2; no definite D call. The CDR3 sequence is 15 residues long. The germline V and J ends were trimmed by 4 bases and 0 bases, with 12 bases remaining between them. CDR1 and CDR2 from the germline V gene are LGHDT and YNNKEL (reference sequence). Here the CDR3 reads CASSLPSSANYGYTF. CDR3 nucleotides: TGTGCCAGCAGCCTCCCGTCTTCTGCTAACTATGGCTACACCTTC.

A few counts support this clone. The V gene is TRBV6-2 or TRBV6-3, the J gene TRBJ1-3, with D maybe TRBD1 (5 bases). This CDR3 is built from 16 residues. Per germline, CDR1 MNHEY and CDR2 SVGEGT. Trimming took off 5 bases at V and 1 base at J, with 15 bases between the two ends. CDR3 protein: CASSIRRAASGNTIYF. CDR3 DNA sequence: TGTGCCAGCAGTATCCGCAGGGCCGCTTCTGGAAACACCATATATTTT.

The genes are TRBV19 and TRBJ1-5; D is ambiguous. V was trimmed by 3 bases and J by 0 bases, leaving 6 bases between them. Germline V gives CDR1 LNHDA, CDR2 SQIVND (reference sequence). The CDR3 extends over 14 amino acids. This CDR3 is CASSIMSSNQPQHF. The CDR3, as DNA: TGTGCCAGTAGTATTATGAGTAGCAATCAGCCCCAGCATTTT.

CDR3: CASSPRDRVRETQYF. CDR3 coding DNA: TGTGCCAGCTCACCAAGGGACAGGGTCCGAGAGACCCAGTACTTC. J is TRBJ2-5 and V is TRBV18, with 9 bases matching TRBD1. This CDR3 has 15 residues. V shed 2 bases and J 4 bases; nucleotides not matched to a gene: 5. Germline CDR1 reads KGHSH; CDR2 reads LQKENI.

Only one count was recorded for this clone. The chain carries TRBV18 and TRBJ1-1; a weak D match, TRBD1 (6 bases). CDR1 is KGHSH, CDR2 LQKENI, per germline. Trimming pared 2 bases from V and 1 base from J, leaving 11 bases between. The CDR3 is 15 amino acids. CDR3 nucleotides: TGTGCCAGCTCACCAAGGACAGCCTCGAACACTGAAGCTTTCTTT. It translates to CASSPRTASNTEAFF.

V is TRBV2 and J is TRBJ1-1; TRBD1 matches at 7 bases. The V gene end was trimmed by 6 bases and the J gene end by 4 bases; junction bases not matched to a gene: 11. In germline, CDR1 is SNHLY, CDR2 FYNNEI. CDR3 size: 15 residues. This CDR3 is CASRSKGAGGTEAFF. The CDR3 coding sequence is TGTGCCAGCAGATCAAAGGGGGCAGGGGGCACTGAAGCTTTCTTT.

The chain combines TRBV19 with TRBJ1-5, with TRBD1 matching 10 bases. Germline V gene sequence: CDR1 LNHDA, CDR2 SQIVND (reference sequence). The CDR3 contains 15 residues. With V trimmed by 10 bases and J by 0 bases, 6 bases remained unmatched. The CDR3 nucleotides are TGTGCCACCGGGACAGGGGTCTATAGCAATCAGCCCCAGCATTTT. Amino acids: CATGTGVYSNQPQHF.

This clone is a singleton in its sample. The CDR3 sequence is CASSLAGAAYNEQFF. CDR3 nucleotide sequence: TGTGCCAGCAGCTTAGCGGGGGCGGCCTACAATGAGCAGTTCTTC. This chain joins TRBV7-2 and TRBJ2-1, with D tentatively TRBD1 (6 bases). V was shortened by 0 bases and J by 2 bases, with 8 bases between the two germline ends. The CDR3 length is 15 residues. Germline CDR1 SGHTA, CDR2 FQGNSA. Using reference TRBV7-2 and TRBJ2-1 for the parts outside the CDR3, the full variable domain is GAGVSQSPSNKVTEKGKDVELRCDPISGHTALYWYRQSLGQGLEFLIYFQGNSAPDKSGLPSDRFSAERTGGSVSTLTIQRTQQEDSAVYLCASSLAGAAYNEQFFGPGTRLTVL.

The rearrangement links TRBV10-3 to TRBJ1-2; a possible D gene is TRBD1 (5 bases). Germline loops: CDR1 ENHRY, CDR2 SYGVKD. The CDR3 runs to 13 residues. V lost 2 bases and J lost 6, with 10 bases in between. The CDR3 sequence: CAISEGRGHGYTF. CDR3 bases: TGTGCCATCAGTGAGGGTAGGGGCCATGGCTACACCTTC.

The CDR3 nucleotides read TGTGCCAGCAGGGAGGGTTACGAGCAGTACTTC. Translated, it gives CASREGYEQYF. The rearrangement joins TRBV6-5 to TRBJ2-7, with D possibly TRBD2 on 6 matching bases. Germline CDR1 and CDR2: MNHEY and SVGAGI. The CDR3 runs 11 residues. The V and J ends lost 6 bases and 4 bases respectively, with 7 bases between them.

V gene TRBV4-1 combines with J gene TRBJ1-1, with 7 bases fitting TRBD1. The ends lost 2 bases at V and 0 bases at J; junction bases unmatched: 9. CDR1 MGHRA and CDR2 YSYEKL come from the germline V gene. This CDR3 spans 17 amino acids. The CDR3 protein is CASSQSSRTGMNTEAFF. The CDR3 coding sequence is TGCGCCAGCAGCCAAAGTTCCCGGACAGGCATGAACACTGAAGCTTTCTTT.

This clone appeared a few times. This chain uses TRBV4-1 with TRBJ1-2; 10 bases agree with TRBD1. This CDR3 has 18 residues. Germline lookup yields CDR1 MGHRA and CDR2 YSYEKL. V lost 1 base, J lost 4 bases, and 12 bases stayed unmatched. This CDR3 reads CASSQGGLGTGAIYGYTF. The CDR3 coding sequence is TGCGCCAGCAGCCAAGGGGGGCTGGGGACAGGGGCAATCTATGGCTACACCTTC.

The V gene is TRBV21-1, the J gene TRBJ1-2. TRBV21-1 is shown as a pseudogene. CDR3 length: 15 residues. Written as DNA, the CDR3 is TGTGCCAGCAGGCCTCGGGGGGGCGAGATCTATGGCTACACCTTC. Amino acid sequence: CASRPRGGEIYGYTF.

This clone was detected once. The V and J genes are TRBV18 and TRBJ1-1, with 10 bases that match TRBD1. V trimming: 3 bases; J trimming: 1 base; junction bases outside the gene matches: 2. This CDR3 region has 15 residues. Germline values: CDR1 KGHSH, CDR2 LQKENI. CDR3 sequence: CASSPGQGPNTEAFF. CDR3 DNA: TGTGCCAGCTCACCGGGACAGGGGCCGAACACTGAAGCTTTCTTT.

V gene TRBV6-6 combines with J gene TRBJ1-1, with D perhaps matching TRBD1 (5 bases). CDR3 length: 11 amino acids. CDR1 is MNHNY and CDR2 is SVGAGI in the germline V gene (reference sequence). Trimming shortened V by 4 bases and J by 11 bases, and 11 bases separated the two germline ends. CDR3 loop: CASSWGSHAFF. DNA of the CDR3: TGTGCCAGCAGTTGGGGCTCGCATGCTTTCTTT.

This chain links TRBV6-5 with TRBJ1-1; D not resolved. From germline, CDR1 is MNHEY and CDR2 SVGAGI. V lost 7 bases to trimming and J lost 0 bases, with 12 bases between them. The CDR3 spans 14 residues. CDR3 DNA sequence: TGTGCCAGCAACCGAAATGAGTTGAACACTGAAGCTTTCTTT. Residues: CASNRNELNTEAFF.

This sequence joins TRBV5-1 and TRBJ2-7; D perhaps matches TRBD1 (5 bases). The CDR3 contains 13 residues. Trimming took 4 bases from V and 2 from J, leaving 10 bases between them. Germline V gives CDR1 SGHRS, CDR2 YFSETQ. The CDR3 is CASSPTAPYEQYF. CDR3 coding DNA: TGCGCCAGCAGCCCGACAGCCCCCTACGAGCAGTACTTC.

The chain recombines TRBV5-6 with TRBJ1-5; TRBD1 matches at 8 bases. V trimming: 0 bases; J trimming: 3 bases; junction bases outside the gene matches: 8. CDR3 length equals 17 residues. Germline V gives CDR1 SGHDT, CDR2 YYEEEE. The DNA for the CDR3 is TGTGCCAGCAGCTTGGGCCCCGGGACAGGAAACAATCAGCCCCAGCATTTT. Amino acids: CASSLGPGTGNNQPQHF.

V usage is TRBV28 and J usage is TRBJ1-4; tentatively, D is TRBD1 (6 bases). V lost 6 bases and J 7 bases, leaving 15 bases between the germline ends. Germline values: CDR1 MDHEN, CDR2 SYDVKM. The CDR3 loop spans 14 amino acids. In nucleotides, the CDR3 is TGTGCCAGCAGAAAAGGGGGGGCCGGTGAAAAACTGTTTTTT. Amino acids: CASRKGGAGEKLFF.

V is TRBV11-2 and J is TRBJ1-1; 7 bases map to TRBD1. Germline V gives CDR1 SGHAT, CDR2 FQNNGV. J lost 5 bases, V lost 2 bases, and 11 bases had no gene match. The CDR3 has 16 residues. CDR3 sequence (DNA): TGTGCCAGCAGCTTAACCCCCAAGCGGACAGGAACTGAAGCTTTCTTT. It specifies CASSLTPKRTGTEAFF.

The chain combines TRBV11-1 with TRBJ2-5; 7 bases align to TRBD2. V lost 3 bases, J lost 1 base, and 8 bases stayed unmatched. Germline-derived CDR1 and CDR2 are SGHAT and FQDESV (reference sequence). The CDR3 extends over 16 amino acids. The CDR3 region has the DNA TGTGCCAGCAGCTTGGGGCTAGCGGCCATCCAAGAGACCCAGTACTTC. Translated: CASSLGLAAIQETQYF.

This clone was seen once. J is TRBJ2-5 and V is TRBV30, with 10 positions matching TRBD2. Germline V gives CDR1 GTSNPN, CDR2 SVGIG (reference sequence). This CDR3 is built from 16 residues. V gave up 0 bases and J gave up 2 bases; unmatched junction bases: 6. CDR3 loop: CAWSVGASGGQETQYF. The CDR3 region has the DNA TGTGCCTGGAGTGTTGGAGCTAGCGGGGGTCAAGAGACCCAGTACTTC.

In this sample, this clone turned up a few times. The chain uses TRBV4-1 and TRBJ2-7; D gene uncertain. Germline CDR1 MGHRA, CDR2 YSYEKL. CDR3 length: 15 amino acids. Deletions cut 0 bases from V and 8 bases from J, with 17 bases between. The CDR3 sequence is CASSQETSLTTKQYF. Written as DNA, the CDR3 is TGCGCCAGCAGCCAAGAAACGTCCCTCACTACGAAGCAGTACTTC.

This clone appeared a few times. V usage is TRBV4-1 and J usage is TRBJ2-2; a weak D match, TRBD1 (6 bases). The CDR3 has 17 amino acids. CDR1 is MGHRA and CDR2 is YSYEKL in the germline V gene. The ends were cut back, 1 base at V and 5 bases at J, with 17 bases in the middle. The chain's CDR3 is CASSQGDRDIVTGELFF. CDR3 in DNA: TGCGCCAGCAGCCAAGGGGACCGGGACATAGTAACCGGGGAGCTGTTTTTT.

The rearrangement links TRBV12-5 to TRBJ1-1; 7 bases agree with TRBD1. The CDR3 covers 12 residues. Trimming cost V 3 bases and J 8 bases; bases outside gene matches: 3. Germline CDR1 reads LGHNT; CDR2 reads FRNRAP. CDR3 sequence (DNA): TGTGCTAGTGGTTTACGACAGGGCGAAGCTTTCTTT. Amino acid sequence: CASGLRQGEAFF.

V and J are TRBV7-8 and TRBJ2-7; weak D call: TRBD1 (6 bases). The CDR3 has 13 amino acids. The germline gives CDR1 SGHVS, CDR2 FQNEAQ. V lost 3 bases, J lost 4 bases, and 10 bases lay in between. The CDR3 DNA sequence: TGTGCCAGCAGCTTTGCCCAGGGGTACGAGCAGTACTTC. Its protein is CASSFAQGYEQYF.

The V gene is TRBV19, the J gene TRBJ1-1; D not resolved. CDR1 LNHDA and CDR2 SQIVND come from the germline V gene (reference sequence). The CDR3 contains 14 residues. Trimming pared 7 bases from V and 2 bases from J, leaving 14 bases between. CDR3 sequence: CASTKGPTNTEAFF. CDR3 coding DNA: TGTGCCAGTACCAAAGGCCCGACTAACACTGAAGCTTTCTTT.

This chain joins TRBV5-1 and TRBJ1-2; 9 nucleotides match TRBD1. The CDR3 extends over 17 amino acids. Germline V gene sequence: CDR1 SGHRS, CDR2 YFSETQ. The V segment lost 2 bases and the J segment 0 bases; nucleotides outside the gene matches: 8. CDR3 region: CASSFYGDRATNYGYTF. The CDR3 DNA sequence: TGCGCCAGCAGCTTTTATGGGGACAGGGCTACTAACTATGGCTACACCTTC. The complete variable domain, with remaining parts taken from reference TRBV5-1 and TRBJ1-2, reads KAGVTQTPRYLIKTRGQQVTLSCSPISGHRSVSWYQQTPGQGLQFLFEYFSETQRNKGNFPGRFSGRQFSNSRSEMNVSTLELGDSALYLCASSFYGDRATNYGYTFGSGTRLTVV.

This clone was counted between two and nine times. J is TRBJ1-1 and V is TRBV7-8, with 8 bases matching TRBD1. Germline lookup yields CDR1 SGHVS and CDR2 FQNEAQ. The CDR3 has 14 amino acids. V lost 4 bases, J lost 1 base, and 2 bases stayed unmatched. The CDR3 region is CASSSDRGNTEAFF. Written as DNA, the CDR3 is TGTGCCAGCAGCTCCGACAGGGGGAACACTGAAGCTTTCTTT.